A selection of T cell receptor beta chains follows, all from one sample in a study of T-cell memory formation after mild COVID-19. Each CDR3 protein gets one entry after TCRdb re-called the 5' RACE reads with MiXCR. The sample consists of fewer than 350,000 distinct CDR3 sequences, roughly 13% of them appearing once. The sample consisted of PBMCs or a T cell subset sorted from them (not recorded which). The receptors were gathered from a man in his late teens or twenties who had mild COVID-19 (a few samples of this study predate the infection). Cell type and time point are not known. CDR3s include the opening cysteine and the closing phenylalanine or tryptophan. The D gene is left open where the match is weak. Expanded clones are given a class, and other clones once, few, many or no size at all.

j_call: TRBJ1-5; d_call: -; clone_size: -; v_call: TRBV19; cdr3_nt: TGTGCCTCTCGGGAATTTGCCTCACGTTATAGCAATCAGCCCCAGCATTTT; cdr3_aa: CASREFASRYSNQPQHF
j_call: TRBJ2-6; d_call: -; clone_size: few; v_call: TRBV6-2/TRBV6-3; cdr3_nt: TGTGCCAGCAGTTTCGGGGACCCCGGGGCCAACGTCCTGACTTTC; cdr3_aa: CASSFGDPGANVLTF
j_call: TRBJ1-2; d_call: -; clone_size: few; v_call: TRBV7-2; cdr3_nt: TGTGCCAGCAGCGGACTAGGCTATGGCTACACCTTC; cdr3_aa: CASSGLGYGYTF
j_call: TRBJ1-1; d_call: -; clone_size: few; v_call: TRBV12-3/TRBV12-4; cdr3_nt: TGTGCCAGCAGTGCCTTAATACCGAACACTGAAGCTTTCTTT; cdr3_aa: CASSALIPNTEAFF
j_call: TRBJ2-3; d_call: -; clone_size: many; v_call: TRBV5-1; cdr3_nt: TGCGCCACGCGGGCGACTCTAAGCACAGATACGCAGTATTTT; cdr3_aa: CATRATLSTDTQYF
j_call: TRBJ2-5; d_call: -; clone_size: few; v_call: TRBV5-6; cdr3_nt: TGTGCCAGCAGCTTGGCTCGGGGCGGGGAGACCCAGTACTTC; cdr3_aa: CASSLARGGETQYF
j_call: TRBJ2-7; d_call: -; clone_size: few; v_call: TRBV4-3; cdr3_nt: TGCGCCAGCAGCCAAGGATTTCAGGAGACCTACGAGCAGTACTTC; cdr3_aa: CASSQGFQETYEQYF
j_call: TRBJ2-2; d_call: -; clone_size: -; v_call: TRBV27; cdr3_nt: TGTGCCAGCAAAATGAACGGGGAGCTGTTTTTT; cdr3_aa: CASKMNGELFF
j_call: TRBJ2-1; d_call: -; clone_size: many; v_call: TRBV5-1; cdr3_nt: TGCGCCAGCAGCTTGGCCGTTCTAGCAAGCAATGAGCAGTTCTTC; cdr3_aa: CASSLAVLASNEQFF
j_call: TRBJ1-2; d_call: -; clone_size: few; v_call: TRBV20-1; cdr3_nt: TGCAGTGCTGGACAACCTCGGGGATACTATGGCTACACCTTC; cdr3_aa: CSAGQPRGYYGYTF
j_call: TRBJ2-3; d_call: -; clone_size: few; v_call: TRBV12-3/TRBV12-4; cdr3_nt: TGTGCCAGCAGTTTAACAGGCGACCCAGATACGCAGTATTTT; cdr3_aa: CASSLTGDPDTQYF
j_call: TRBJ2-3; d_call: TRBD2; clone_size: few; v_call: TRBV27; cdr3_nt: TGTGCCAGCAGCCCCACTAGCGGGGAGACAGATACGCAGTATTTT; cdr3_aa: CASSPTSGETDTQYF
j_call: TRBJ1-2; d_call: -; clone_size: -; v_call: TRBV30; cdr3_nt: TGTGCCTGGAGTGTGGGGGGGGTCTATGGCTACACCTTC; cdr3_aa: CAWSVGGVYGYTF
j_call: TRBJ1-1; d_call: TRBD1; clone_size: few; v_call: TRBV24-1; cdr3_nt: TGTGCCACCAGTGATTTGCGGGGACAGGGGCTGAACACTGAAGCTTTCTTT; cdr3_aa: CATSDLRGQGLNTEAFF
j_call: TRBJ1-1; d_call: -; clone_size: many; v_call: TRBV7-9; cdr3_nt: TGTGCCAGCAGCTTAGGGGTTGGAACTGAAGCTTTCTTT; cdr3_aa: CASSLGVGTEAFF
j_call: TRBJ1-4; d_call: -; clone_size: -; v_call: TRBV28; cdr3_nt: TGTGCCAGCAGTTTGCCCGGGGGTGGTGAAAAACTGTTTTTT; cdr3_aa: CASSLPGGGEKLFF
j_call: TRBJ1-2; d_call: -; clone_size: many; v_call: TRBV24-1; cdr3_nt: TGTGCCACCAGTGACGGCGTTGGCTACACCTTC; cdr3_aa: CATSDGVGYTF
j_call: TRBJ2-3; d_call: -; clone_size: many; v_call: TRBV5-6; cdr3_nt: TGTGCCAGCGGATTCTCGGGGGCGGATACGCAGTATTTT; cdr3_aa: CASGFSGADTQYF
j_call: TRBJ1-2; d_call: -; clone_size: -; v_call: TRBV12-3/TRBV12-4; cdr3_nt: TGTGCCAGCAGTTTATTCCAGGGGAGGTATGGCTACACCTTC; cdr3_aa: CASSLFQGRYGYTF
j_call: TRBJ2-3; d_call: -; clone_size: few; v_call: TRBV4-1; cdr3_nt: TGCGCCAGCAGCCAAGTCTTGCCGGATACGCAGTATTTT; cdr3_aa: CASSQVLPDTQYF
j_call: TRBJ2-1; d_call: -; clone_size: few; v_call: TRBV7-3; cdr3_nt: TGTGCCAGCAGCTCCACCGGAGCGTCGGCCGATGAGCAGTTCTTC; cdr3_aa: CASSSTGASADEQFF
j_call: TRBJ2-5; d_call: -; clone_size: -; v_call: TRBV5-1; cdr3_nt: TGCGCCAGCAGGGACGGAATGTCGGGGGAAACCCAGTACTTC; cdr3_aa: CASRDGMSGETQYF
j_call: TRBJ2-2; d_call: -; clone_size: few; v_call: TRBV5-4; cdr3_nt: TGTGCCAGCAGCTACGACGGGAACACCGGGGAGCTGTTTTTT; cdr3_aa: CASSYDGNTGELFF
j_call: TRBJ2-3; d_call: TRBD1; clone_size: -; v_call: TRBV24-1; cdr3_nt: TGTGCCACCAGTGACCCCCACGGGACAGGTGGAGATACGCAGTATTTT; cdr3_aa: CATSDPHGTGGDTQYF
j_call: TRBJ2-1; d_call: TRBD1; clone_size: -; v_call: TRBV28; cdr3_nt: TGTGCCAGCGCGGGACAGGGGTCCCTCAATGAGCAGTTCTTC; cdr3_aa: CASAGQGSLNEQFF
j_call: TRBJ1-1; d_call: -; clone_size: few; v_call: TRBV27; cdr3_nt: TGTGCCAGCAGTCTCATCATGGGGGGTGGGACTGAAGCTTTCTTT; cdr3_aa: CASSLIMGGGTEAFF
j_call: TRBJ1-2; d_call: TRBD1; clone_size: few; v_call: TRBV18; cdr3_nt: TGTGCCAGCTCACCGGGGCAGGGGGCGCGTGGCTACACCTTC; cdr3_aa: CASSPGQGARGYTF
j_call: TRBJ1-3; d_call: -; clone_size: many; v_call: TRBV7-9; cdr3_nt: TGTGCCAGCAGCTTGACCGATTCCTCTGGAAACACCATATATTTT; cdr3_aa: CASSLTDSSGNTIYF
j_call: TRBJ2-7; d_call: -; clone_size: -; v_call: TRBV5-1; cdr3_nt: TGCGCCAGCAGTCCTGCCGGGGCAGGGGACGAGCAGTACTTC; cdr3_aa: CASSPAGAGDEQYF
j_call: TRBJ1-3; d_call: -; clone_size: few; v_call: TRBV3-1; cdr3_nt: TGTGCCAGCAGCCAAGTTTACGGGGCAGCAAACACCATATATTTT; cdr3_aa: CASSQVYGAANTIYF
j_call: TRBJ1-2; d_call: -; clone_size: few; v_call: TRBV12-3/TRBV12-4; cdr3_nt: TGTGCCAGCAGTTACCCTCTCGGGTCCTATGGCTACACCTTC; cdr3_aa: CASSYPLGSYGYTF
j_call: TRBJ2-3; d_call: -; clone_size: few; v_call: TRBV5-1; cdr3_nt: TGCGCCAGCAGCTTCGGGACCTCCACAGATACGCAGTATTTT; cdr3_aa: CASSFGTSTDTQYF
j_call: TRBJ2-1; d_call: -; clone_size: many; v_call: TRBV7-6; cdr3_nt: TGTGCCAGCAGCTTAATCTTAAGCAATGAGCAGTTCTTC; cdr3_aa: CASSLILSNEQFF
j_call: TRBJ1-1; d_call: TRBD1; clone_size: -; v_call: TRBV11-2; cdr3_nt: TGTGCCAGCAGCCTCCCGACAGGGGGGGGTACTGAAGCTTTCTTT; cdr3_aa: CASSLPTGGGTEAFF
j_call: TRBJ1-3; d_call: -; clone_size: many; v_call: TRBV7-2; cdr3_nt: TGTGCCAGCAGCTTAGGGGGGCCCGCCTCTGGAAACACCATATATTTT; cdr3_aa: CASSLGGPASGNTIYF
j_call: TRBJ2-1; d_call: TRBD2; clone_size: -; v_call: TRBV11-2; cdr3_nt: TGTGCCAGCAGCTTAAGCGGGGGGTACAATGAGCAGTTCTTC; cdr3_aa: CASSLSGGYNEQFF
j_call: TRBJ1-1; d_call: TRBD1; clone_size: -; v_call: TRBV7-9; cdr3_nt: TGTGCCAGCAGCTTATCAGGGGGCCAGACTGAAGCTTTCTTT; cdr3_aa: CASSLSGGQTEAFF
j_call: TRBJ2-3; d_call: TRBD2; clone_size: once; v_call: TRBV5-1; cdr3_nt: TGCGCCAGCAGCTTGGCGGGGGGGCTTGCAGATACGCAGTATTTT; cdr3_aa: CASSLAGGLADTQYF
j_call: TRBJ2-3; d_call: -; clone_size: -; v_call: TRBV20-1; cdr3_nt: TGCAGTGCCCCTATTGGTACAGGCCCTCGCACAGATACGCAGTATTTT; cdr3_aa: CSAPIGTGPRTDTQYF
j_call: TRBJ2-2; d_call: TRBD2; clone_size: few; v_call: TRBV4-2; cdr3_nt: TGTGCCAGCAGCGATACTTGGAGCGGACTAGCGGGGGCCCAGAACACCGGGGAGCTGTTTTTT; cdr3_aa: CASSDTWSGLAGAQNTGELFF
j_call: TRBJ2-5; d_call: -; clone_size: few; v_call: TRBV7-9; cdr3_nt: TGTGCCAGCAGCGTTTTTCGGACCTACGGGGAAGAGACCCAGTACTTC; cdr3_aa: CASSVFRTYGEETQYF
j_call: TRBJ2-1; d_call: -; clone_size: few; v_call: TRBV4-2; cdr3_nt: TGTGCCAGCAGCCAAGGGATCAGGCAGGGACCCAATGAGCAGTTCTTC; cdr3_aa: CASSQGIRQGPNEQFF
j_call: TRBJ2-2; d_call: -; clone_size: few; v_call: TRBV4-1; cdr3_nt: TGCGCCAGCAGCCAAGGGGAGAACACCGGGGAGCTGTTTTTT; cdr3_aa: CASSQGENTGELFF
j_call: TRBJ2-1; d_call: TRBD1; clone_size: few; v_call: TRBV10-3; cdr3_nt: TGTGCCATCTCGATGGAACTGACAGGGGTCTCCTACAATGAGCAGTTCTTC; cdr3_aa: CAISMELTGVSYNEQFF
j_call: TRBJ1-3; d_call: -; clone_size: few; v_call: TRBV12-3/TRBV12-4; cdr3_nt: TGTGCCAGCAGTTTTGGTTCCAGGGCAAACACCATATATTTT; cdr3_aa: CASSFGSRANTIYF
j_call: TRBJ2-1; d_call: TRBD2; clone_size: few; v_call: TRBV5-1; cdr3_nt: TGCGCCAGCAGCTCGCTAGCGGGGGGGCAGCATGAGCAGTTCTTC; cdr3_aa: CASSSLAGGQHEQFF
j_call: TRBJ2-3; d_call: TRBD2; clone_size: few; v_call: TRBV5-1; cdr3_nt: TGCGCCAGCAGCATCGGGGAGGGAAGTGGCACAGATACGCAGTATTTT; cdr3_aa: CASSIGEGSGTDTQYF
j_call: TRBJ2-1; d_call: TRBD2; clone_size: -; v_call: TRBV4-1; cdr3_nt: TGCTCCAGCAGCCCCGCACTAGCGGGGGGCTACAATGAGCAGTTCTTC; cdr3_aa: CSSSPALAGGYNEQFF
j_call: TRBJ1-6; d_call: TRBD1; clone_size: few; v_call: TRBV6-5; cdr3_nt: TGTGCCAGCAGTTACTCGAAGGGGGGCAGGGGGGATTCACCCCTCCACTTT; cdr3_aa: CASSYSKGGRGDSPLHF
j_call: TRBJ1-5; d_call: -; clone_size: few; v_call: TRBV6-2/TRBV6-3; cdr3_nt: TGTGCCAGCAGTAGGGGGTTGGCTCAGCCCCAGCATTTT; cdr3_aa: CASSRGLAQPQHF
j_call: TRBJ2-4; d_call: -; clone_size: few; v_call: TRBV2; cdr3_nt: TGTGCCAGCAGTTTTGAGGGAGGCAAAAACATTCAGTACTTC; cdr3_aa: CASSFEGGKNIQYF
j_call: TRBJ1-2; d_call: -; clone_size: few; v_call: TRBV9; cdr3_nt: TGTGCCAGCAGCGTAGCTGGGGGAACTAACTATGGCTACACCTTC; cdr3_aa: CASSVAGGTNYGYTF
j_call: TRBJ1-1; d_call: -; clone_size: -; v_call: TRBV10-3; cdr3_nt: TGTGCCGCCTCATCTTCCTCTGGGGGGAACACTGAAGCTTTCTTT; cdr3_aa: CAASSSSGGNTEAFF
j_call: TRBJ2-3; d_call: TRBD2; clone_size: few; v_call: TRBV7-8; cdr3_nt: TGTGCCAGCAGGCGGACTAGCGGGGGTGGTGATACGCAGTATTTT; cdr3_aa: CASRRTSGGGDTQYF